The 22 T cell receptor beta chains reported below all come from one sample, sequenced in a study of blood T cell repertoires in COVID-19. The data were produced by immunoSEQ multiplex PCR, yet TCRdb's version contains in-frame clones alone and is incomplete. The sample comprises 300,000 to 400,000 clones, more than 85% of which are singletons, and around 3% rests with the top ten. Input material: peripheral blood. These receptors were collected from a human donor in a cohort sampled during active COVID-19.

This chain links TRBV12-2 with TRBJ2-1; the listed D gene, TRBD1, was not tested against the DNA. TRBV12-2 is annotated as a pseudogene. The CDR3 loop spans 17 amino acids. CDR3 in DNA: TGTGCAAGTCGCTTTAAACGGAACGGGACAGCTTACAATGAGCAGTTCTTC. Translated, it gives CASRFKRNGTAYNEQFF.

This CDR3 is CASSQAGQGGSPLHF. CDR3 nucleotide sequence: TGCGCCAGCAGCCAAGCGGGACAGGGCGGTTCACCCCTCCACTTT. The chain combines TRBV4-1 with TRBJ1-6, with 9 bases identical to TRBD1. This CDR3 spans 15 amino acids. Germline V gene lookup returns CDR1 MGHRA and CDR2 YSYEKL. J gave up 9 bases and V 1 base, and 4 bases lay outside the gene matches.

This sequence joins TRBV19 and TRBJ1-6; D not certain. This CDR3 comprises 15 residues. Germline lookup yields CDR1 LNHDA and CDR2 SQIVND (reference sequence). Trimming left V 2 bases short and J 0 bases short, with 5 bases between. Here the CDR3 DNA reads TGTGCCAGTAGTATAAGGAGCTCCTATAATTCACCCCTCCACTTT. Translating it yields CASSIRSSYNSPLHF.

The rearrangement links TRBV7-3 to TRBJ2-1, with 8 bases fitting TRBD2. The CDR3 spans 13 residues. J was trimmed by 10 bases and V by 4 bases; bases with no gene match: 6. From germline, CDR1 is SGHTA and CDR2 FQGTGA. Written as DNA, the CDR3 is TGTGCCAGCAGCTCCTTAGCGGGGACGGAGCAGTTCTTC. This codes for CASSSLAGTEQFF.

The CDR3 DNA reads TGTGCCAGCTCACCACGTGGGCTAGCGGGTTCTTACGAGCAGTACTTC. Translation gives CASSPRGLAGSYEQYF. The chain uses TRBV18 and TRBJ2-7; 8 bases line up with TRBD2. Germline loops: CDR1 KGHSH, CDR2 LQKENI. J lost 4 bases, V lost 1 base, and 9 bases had no gene match. The CDR3 is 16 residues long. Looking up the rest from reference TRBV18 and TRBJ2-7 gives the full variable domain: NAGVMQNPRHLVRRRGQEARLRCSPMKGHSHVYWYRQLPEEGLKFMVYLQKENIIDESGMPKERFSAEFPKEGPSILRIQQVVRGDSAAYFCASSPRGLAGSYEQYFGPGTRLTVT.

J is TRBJ2-5 and V is TRBV18; D not resolved. The CDR3 length is 13 residues. Germline V lookup: CDR1 KGHSH, CDR2 LQKENI. Between the trimmed V and J ends, which lost 4 bases and 0 bases, there was a span of 6 bases. DNA of the CDR3: TGTGCCAGCTCACGTGACTACCAAGAGACCCAGTACTTC. Translation gives CASSRDYQETQYF.

This chain's CDR3 is CASSGGERQPQHF. As DNA, the CDR3 is TGTGCCAGCAGTGGGGGGGAGAGACAGCCCCAGCATTTT. This sequence joins TRBV2 and TRBJ1-5; possible D gene TRBD1, 5 bases. Trimming removed 4 bases at V and 7 bases at J, with 11 bases between. The CDR3 consists of 13 residues. The germline CDR1 and CDR2 sequences are SNHLY and FYNNEI.

The genes are TRBV5-1 and TRBJ2-2, with a tentative D call TRBD2 (6 bases). Germline CDR1 and CDR2: SGHRS and YFSETQ. The CDR3 contains 14 residues. Between the trimmed V and J ends, which lost 7 bases and 1 base, there was a span of 11 bases. CDR3 coding DNA: TGCGCCAGCGGCGGGCGGGAGAACACCGGGGAGCTGTTTTTT. Protein product: CASGGRENTGELFF.

This sequence joins TRBV7-9 and TRBJ2-3; 9 positions match TRBD2. The germline V gene has CDR1 SEHNR and CDR2 FQNEAQ (reference sequence). The junction had 11 bases not matched to a gene; V was cut back by 7 bases and J by 6 bases. This CDR3 is built from 15 residues. The CDR3, as DNA: TGTGCCAGCAAGTCGCGGGGGGGCATGGAGGATACGCAGTATTTT. Translating gives CASKSRGGMEDTQYF.

This rearrangement joins TRBV19 to TRBJ1-1, with a possible D match to TRBD1 (6 bases). With 2 bases removed from V and 0 bases from J, the gap between germline ends came to 7 bases. The CDR3 runs 14 residues. CDR1 is LNHDA and CDR2 is SQIVND in the germline V gene (reference sequence). CDR3 DNA: TGTGCCAGTAGTATACAGGGGATGAACACTGAAGCTTTCTTT. Translating it yields CASSIQGMNTEAFF.

The chain links TRBV5-1 to TRBJ1-2; D is uncertain. The ends were cut back, 1 base at V and 3 bases at J, with 10 bases in the middle. Per the germline V gene, CDR1 is SGHRS and CDR2 is YFSETQ. There are 14 residues in the CDR3. This chain's CDR3 is CASSLYTRDYGYTF. The CDR3 nucleotides read TGCGCCAGCAGCTTGTATACGCGGGACTATGGCTACACCTTC.

The genes are TRBV7-8 and TRBJ1-5; no reliable D call. The V end was cut by 5 bases, the J end by 8 bases, with 22 bases between. Per the germline V gene, CDR1 is SGHVS and CDR2 is FQNEAQ. This CDR3 spans 16 amino acids. The CDR3 DNA sequence: TGTGCCAGCAGCAGCCCCGAGACTGGGTTAGGAGAGCCCCAGCATTTT. Its translation is CASSSPETGLGEPQHF.

The chain is built from TRBV2 and TRBJ1-3, with TRBD1 matching over 7 bases. This CDR3 contains 13 residues. The V gene end was trimmed by 6 bases and the J gene end by 4 bases; junction bases not matched to a gene: 3. Germline-derived CDR1 and CDR2 are SNHLY and FYNNEI. This CDR3 reads CASRSRGGNTIYF. As DNA, the CDR3 is TGTGCCAGCAGGTCCAGGGGGGGAAACACCATATATTTT.

The CDR3 DNA reads as TGTGCCAGCAGTTTATCACTGGCTAGCTCCTACGAGCAGTACTTC. Translating gives CASSLSLASSYEQYF. This chain links TRBV28 with TRBJ2-7; D remains unclear. V dropped 1 base and J dropped 0 bases, with 10 bases sitting between them. Germline CDR1 reads MDHEN; CDR2 reads SYDVKM. The CDR3 consists of 15 residues. Drawing the rest from reference TRBV28 and TRBJ2-7, the complete variable domain is DVKVTQSSRYLVKRTGEKVFLECVQDMDHENMFWYRQDPGLGLRLIYFSYDVKMKEKGDIPEGYSVSREKKERFSLILESASTNQTSMYLCASSLSLASSYEQYFGPGTRLTVT.

V usage is TRBV19 and J usage is TRBJ2-7; 7 nucleotides align to TRBD2. The CDR3 consists of 14 residues. Per the germline V gene, CDR1 is LNHDA and CDR2 is SQIVND (reference sequence). The ends lost 9 bases at V and 2 bases at J; junction bases unmatched: 10. CDR3 bases: TGTGCCAGCGCGCCGGGGAGGGGTGCCTACGAGCAGTACTTC. Residues: CASAPGRGAYEQYF.

V usage is TRBV7-2 and J usage is TRBJ2-1; 7 bases match TRBD2. V shed 5 bases, J shed 5 bases, and the junction held 9 bases outside the gene matches. CDR1 is SGHTA and CDR2 is FQGNSA in the germline V gene. This CDR3 spans 15 amino acids. The CDR3 reads CASSKGQRGNNEQFF. CDR3 sequence (DNA): TGTGCCAGCAGCAAAGGGCAGCGGGGAAACAATGAGCAGTTCTTC.

The V gene is TRBV10-3, the J gene TRBJ2-7; 7 positions agree with TRBD2. The CDR3 totals 14 residues. CDR1 ENHRY and CDR2 SYGVKD come from the germline V gene. Unmatched junction bases numbered 9, after V lost 8 bases and J lost 2 bases. CDR3 nucleotides: TGTGCCATCGGGGCGGGAGCATCCCCCTACGAGCAGTACTTC. Translation: CAIGAGASPYEQYF.

V gene TRBV5-1 combines with J gene TRBJ2-7, with D unresolved. Trimming removed 0 bases from V and 2 bases from J, with 9 bases in between. Germline V gene sequence: CDR1 SGHRS, CDR2 YFSETQ. CDR3 length equals 14 residues. The CDR3 loop is CASSLGSFTYEQYF. The CDR3 bases are TGCGCCAGCAGCTTGGGTTCGTTTACCTACGAGCAGTACTTC. Together with reference TRBV5-1 and TRBJ2-7, the CDR3 gives the full variable domain: KAGVTQTPRYLIKTRGQQVTLSCSPISGHRSVSWYQQTPGQGLQFLFEYFSETQRNKGNFPGRFSGRQFSNSRSEMNVSTLELGDSALYLCASSLGSFTYEQYFGPGTRLTVT.

This chain's CDR3 is CASSLDSGGGETQYF. The CDR3, as DNA: TGTGCCAGCAGCTTGGATAGCGGGGGGGGTGAGACCCAGTACTTC. The rearrangement uses TRBV5-4 and TRBJ2-5; TRBD2 aligns across 11 bases. This CDR3 has 15 amino acids. Looked up from germline, CDR1 is SGHNT and CDR2 is YYREEE (reference sequence). V dropped 0 bases and J dropped 5; count of bases not matched to a gene: 3.

This sequence joins TRBV10-3 and TRBJ2-1; 12 bases are a match to TRBD2. CDR3 length equals 16 residues. Per the germline V gene, CDR1 is ENHRY and CDR2 is SYGVKD. The V segment lost 5 bases and the J segment 5 bases; nucleotides outside the gene matches: 7. As DNA, the CDR3 is TGTGCCATCAGTCCCTATACTAGCGGGAGGCACAATGAGCAGTTCTTC. This translates into CAISPYTSGRHNEQFF.

The chain recombines TRBV28 with TRBJ1-2, with 7 bases fitting TRBD1. After removal of 4 bases from V and 5 bases from J, the junction contained 7 bases not matched to a gene. The CDR3 spans 14 residues. Germline CDR1 reads MDHEN; CDR2 reads SYDVKM. DNA for the CDR3: TGTGCCAGCAGTTCAGACAGGGCGATATATGGCTACACCTTC. Translating it yields CASSSDRAIYGYTF.

V usage is TRBV6-5 and J usage is TRBJ2-1, with D possibly matching TRBD2 (7 bases). The CDR3 contains 14 residues. V lost 8 bases, J lost 4 bases, and 15 bases lay in between. Germline V lookup: CDR1 MNHEY, CDR2 SVGAGI. The CDR3 region is CASWGGAIYNEQFF. The CDR3 bases are TGTGCCAGCTGGGGGGGGGCCATTTACAATGAGCAGTTCTTC.